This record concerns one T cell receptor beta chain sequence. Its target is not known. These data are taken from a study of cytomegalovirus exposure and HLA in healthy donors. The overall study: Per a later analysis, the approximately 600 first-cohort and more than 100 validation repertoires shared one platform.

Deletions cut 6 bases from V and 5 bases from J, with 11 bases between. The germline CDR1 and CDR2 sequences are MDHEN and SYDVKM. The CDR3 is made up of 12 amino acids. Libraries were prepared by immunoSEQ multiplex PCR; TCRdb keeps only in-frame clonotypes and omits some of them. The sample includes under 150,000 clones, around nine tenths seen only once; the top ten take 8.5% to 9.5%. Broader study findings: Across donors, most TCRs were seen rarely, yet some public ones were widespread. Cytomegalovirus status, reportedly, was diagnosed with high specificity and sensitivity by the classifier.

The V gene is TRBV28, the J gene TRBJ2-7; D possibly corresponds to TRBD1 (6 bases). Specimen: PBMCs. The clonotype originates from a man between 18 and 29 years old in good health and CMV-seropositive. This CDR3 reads CASRLTGNEQYF. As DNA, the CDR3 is TGTGCCAGCAGACTCACAGGGAACGAGCAGTACTTC.